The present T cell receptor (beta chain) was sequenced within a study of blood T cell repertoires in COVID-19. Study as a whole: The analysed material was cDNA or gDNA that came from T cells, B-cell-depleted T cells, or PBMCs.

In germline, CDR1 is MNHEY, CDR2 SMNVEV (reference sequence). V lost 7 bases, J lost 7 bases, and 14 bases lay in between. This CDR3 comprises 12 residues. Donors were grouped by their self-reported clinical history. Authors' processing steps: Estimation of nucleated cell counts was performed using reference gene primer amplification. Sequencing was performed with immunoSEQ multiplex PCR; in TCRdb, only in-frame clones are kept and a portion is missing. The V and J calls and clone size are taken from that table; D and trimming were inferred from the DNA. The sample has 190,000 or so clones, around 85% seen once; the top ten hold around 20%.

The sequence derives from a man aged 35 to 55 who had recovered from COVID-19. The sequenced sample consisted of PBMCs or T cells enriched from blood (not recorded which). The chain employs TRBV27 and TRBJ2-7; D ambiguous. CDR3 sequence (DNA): TGTGCCAGCACAACGTTCCCGGGTGAGCAGTACTTC. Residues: CASTTFPGEQYF.